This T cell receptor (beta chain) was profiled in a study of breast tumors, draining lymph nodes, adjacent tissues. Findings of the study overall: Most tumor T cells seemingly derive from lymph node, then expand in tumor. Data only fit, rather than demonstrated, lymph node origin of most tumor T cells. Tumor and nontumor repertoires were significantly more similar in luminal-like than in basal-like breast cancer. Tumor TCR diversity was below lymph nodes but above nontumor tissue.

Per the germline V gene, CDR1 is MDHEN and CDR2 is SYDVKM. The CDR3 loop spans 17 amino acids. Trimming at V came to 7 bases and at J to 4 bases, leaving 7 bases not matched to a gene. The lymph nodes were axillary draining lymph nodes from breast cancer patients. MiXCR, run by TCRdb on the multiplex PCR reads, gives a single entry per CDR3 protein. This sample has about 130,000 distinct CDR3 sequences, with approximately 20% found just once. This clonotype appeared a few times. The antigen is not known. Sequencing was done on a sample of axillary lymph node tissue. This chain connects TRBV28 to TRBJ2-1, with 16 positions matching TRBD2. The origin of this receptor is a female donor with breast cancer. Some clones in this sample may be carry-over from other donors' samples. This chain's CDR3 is CASTPEGLAGGYNEQFF. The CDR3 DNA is TGTGCCAGCACCCCTGAGGGACTAGCGGGAGGGTACAATGAGCAGTTCTTC.